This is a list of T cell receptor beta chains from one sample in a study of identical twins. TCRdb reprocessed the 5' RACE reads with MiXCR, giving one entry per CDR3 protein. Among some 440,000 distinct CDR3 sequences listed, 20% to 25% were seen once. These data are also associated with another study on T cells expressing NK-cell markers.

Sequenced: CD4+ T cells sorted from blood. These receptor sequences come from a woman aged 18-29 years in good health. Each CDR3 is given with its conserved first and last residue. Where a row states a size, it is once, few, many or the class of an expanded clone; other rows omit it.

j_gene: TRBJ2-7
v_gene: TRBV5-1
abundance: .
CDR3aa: CASSWQGLEEQYF

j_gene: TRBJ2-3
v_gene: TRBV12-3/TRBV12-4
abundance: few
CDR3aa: CASSLRAGRTDTQYF

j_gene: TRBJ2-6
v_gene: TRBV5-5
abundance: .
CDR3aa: CASSSEQGSVLTF

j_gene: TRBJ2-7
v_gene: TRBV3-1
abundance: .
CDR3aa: CASKPAGALYEQYF

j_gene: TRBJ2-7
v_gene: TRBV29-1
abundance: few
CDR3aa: CSVATPGKIDEQYF

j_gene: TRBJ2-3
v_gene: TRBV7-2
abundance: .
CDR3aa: CASSRDVGRRHTQYF

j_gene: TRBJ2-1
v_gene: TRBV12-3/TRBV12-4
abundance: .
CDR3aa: CASSLARGLFPSYNEQFF

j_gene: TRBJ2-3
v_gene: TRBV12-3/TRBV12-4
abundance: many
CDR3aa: CASSLIGGAGTQYF

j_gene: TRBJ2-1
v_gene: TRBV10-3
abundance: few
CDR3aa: CAIQGASYNEQFF

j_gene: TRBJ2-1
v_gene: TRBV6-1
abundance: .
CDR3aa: CASSDRGWDNEQFF

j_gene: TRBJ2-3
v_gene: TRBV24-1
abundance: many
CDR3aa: CATSGRGGLLGTDTQYF

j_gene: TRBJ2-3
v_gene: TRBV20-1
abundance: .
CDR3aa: CSSGLASDTQYF

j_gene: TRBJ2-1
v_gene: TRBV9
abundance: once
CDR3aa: CASSPGLAIDYNEQFF

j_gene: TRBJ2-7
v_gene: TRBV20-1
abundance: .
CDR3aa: CSASGGTGQYF

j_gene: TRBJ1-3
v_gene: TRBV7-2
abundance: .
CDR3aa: CASSPRPIRNTIYF

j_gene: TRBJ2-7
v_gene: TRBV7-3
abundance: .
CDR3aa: CASSLGMSEYEQYF

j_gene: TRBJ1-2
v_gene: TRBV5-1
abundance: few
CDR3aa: CASSRTAEGEGYTF

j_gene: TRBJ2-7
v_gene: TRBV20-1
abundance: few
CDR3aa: CSARIGGVSSYEQYF

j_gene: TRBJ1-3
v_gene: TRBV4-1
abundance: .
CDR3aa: CASSQPGQGTGNTIYF

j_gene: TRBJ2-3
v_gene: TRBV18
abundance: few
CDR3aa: CASSGPSTDTQYF

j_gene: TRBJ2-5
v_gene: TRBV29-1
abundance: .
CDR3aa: CSVAVVPQETQYF

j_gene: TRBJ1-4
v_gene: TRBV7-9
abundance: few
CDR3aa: CASSPGRGVNEKLFF

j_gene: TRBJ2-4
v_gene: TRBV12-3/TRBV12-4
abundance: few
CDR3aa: CASSLTQGRGSKNIQYF

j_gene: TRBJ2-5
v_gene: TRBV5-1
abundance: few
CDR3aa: CASSLAEWDSPYQETQYF

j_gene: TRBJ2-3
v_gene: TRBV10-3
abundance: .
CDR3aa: CAISGADTQYF

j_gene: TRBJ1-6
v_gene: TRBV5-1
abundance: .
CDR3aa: CASSPRDVNSPLHF

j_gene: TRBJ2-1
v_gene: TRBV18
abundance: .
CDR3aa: CASSPPDRYNEQFF

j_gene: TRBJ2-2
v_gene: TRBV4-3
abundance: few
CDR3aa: CASSQGSSLSTGELFF